Following are 21 T cell receptor beta chains from one sample sequenced in a study of T cell responses to AZD1222 COVID-19 vaccine. Sequenced by immunoSEQ multiplex PCR; TCRdb stores in-frame clones only, minus some. This sample has about 130,000 clones, with about nine tenths found just once. Sample: peripheral blood, taken on day 0 of AZD1222 vaccination. The receptors shown here come from an adult in good health.

The rearrangement links TRBV11-2 to TRBJ2-5, with D perhaps matching TRBD1 (6 bases). The CDR3 is 16 amino acids. Germline values: CDR1 SGHAT, CDR2 FQNNGV. The V and J ends lost 7 bases and 1 base respectively, with 19 bases between them. The CDR3, as DNA: TGTGCCAGCAACCAAGGACAGCTGCAACTCCAAGAGACCCAGTACTTC. It translates to CASNQGQLQLQETQYF. The full variable domain, completed using reference TRBV11-2 and TRBJ2-5, is EAGVAQSPRYKIIEKRQSVAFWCNPISGHATLYWYQQILGQGPKLLIQFQNNGVVDDSQLPKDRFSAERLKGVDSTLKIQPAKLEDSAVYLCASNQGQLQLQETQYFGPGTRLLVL.

The CDR3 nucleotides read TGTGCCAGTACCCTCGGGGGGAACACTGAAGCTTTCTTT. As protein: CASTLGGNTEAFF. The V and J genes are TRBV19 and TRBJ1-1, with D maybe TRBD1 (5 bases). The CDR3 runs 13 residues. Germline V lookup: CDR1 LNHDA, CDR2 SQIVND (reference sequence). The V gene lost 7 bases and the J gene lost 1 base, with 10 bases spanning the gap. Based on the CDR3 plus reference TRBV19 and TRBJ1-1, the full variable domain is DGGITQSPKYLFRKEGQNVTLSCEQNLNHDAMYWYRQDPGQGLRLIYYSQIVNDFQKGDIAEGYSVSREKKESFPLTVTSAQKNPTAFYLCASTLGGNTEAFFGQGTRLTVV.

J is TRBJ1-6 and V is TRBV5-6, with D hard to call. The germline V and J ends were trimmed by 4 bases and 0 bases, with 8 bases remaining between them. Germline CDR1 and CDR2: SGHDT and YYEEEE. This CDR3 is 15 amino acids long. For the CDR3, the DNA is TGTGCCAGCAGCGCCGGTAGCTCCTATAATTCACCCCTCCACTTT. Protein product: CASSAGSSYNSPLHF. The variable domain in full, with the rest retrieved from reference TRBV5-6 and TRBJ1-6, is DAGVTQSPTHLIKTRGQQVTLRCSPKSGHDTVSWYQQALGQGPQFIFQYYEEEERQRGNFPDRFSGHQFPNYSSELNVNALLLGDSALYLCASSAGSSYNSPLHFGNGTRLTVT.

The chain employs TRBV3-1 (or the pseudogene TRBV3-2) and TRBJ2-7; TRBD2 aligns across 10 bases. This CDR3 has 18 residues. Germline V gives CDR1 LGHDT, CDR2 YNNKEL (reference sequence). J was trimmed by 0 bases and V by 4 bases; bases with no gene match: 12. As DNA, the CDR3 is TGTGCCAGCAGCCCAAGAGCACTAGCGGGGCCCTTCTCCTACGAGCAGTACTTC. Translating it yields CASSPRALAGPFSYEQYF.

This chain connects TRBV6-2 or TRBV6-3 to TRBJ1-2, with a tentative D call TRBD1 (6 bases). The CDR3 totals 14 residues. V was pared by 2 bases and J by 6 bases, with 13 bases between. Germline CDR1 is MNHEY and CDR2 is SVGEGT. CDR3 in DNA: TGTGCCAGCAGTTACCTGGGGGGCTCAGATGGCTACACCTTC. Translated: CASSYLGGSDGYTF.

The chain is built from TRBV18 and TRBJ2-1; TRBD2 aligns across 9 bases. The CDR3 spans 14 residues. From germline, CDR1 is KGHSH and CDR2 LQKENI. Trimming removed 4 bases from V and 6 bases from J; junction bases left unmatched: 4. CDR3 region: CASSRGGAANEQFF. The CDR3 DNA is TGTGCCAGCTCACGCGGGGGGGCGGCCAATGAGCAGTTCTTC.

The V and J genes are TRBV2 and TRBJ1-5; D is perhaps TRBD1 (6 bases). The V gene lost 5 bases and the J gene lost 4 bases, with 9 bases spanning the gap. Germline V gene sequence: CDR1 SNHLY, CDR2 FYNNEI. The CDR3 contains 13 residues. The DNA of the CDR3 is TGTGCCAGCAGTCTGGACAGAAATCAGCCCCAGCATTTT. Translation gives CASSLDRNQPQHF.

The chain carries TRBV10-1 and TRBJ1-2; 10 positions match TRBD1. Trimming cost V 7 bases and J 8 bases; bases outside gene matches: 7. Germline V gives CDR1 WNHNN, CDR2 SYGVQD (reference sequence). This CDR3 contains 13 residues. CDR3 amino acids: CASIRQGAKGYTF. The CDR3 region has the DNA TGCGCCAGCATCAGACAGGGGGCTAAAGGCTACACCTTC.

In this sample, this clone turned up once. The rearrangement joins TRBV6-2 or TRBV6-3 to TRBJ2-7, with 13 positions matching TRBD2. The CDR3 spans 14 residues. Germline V CDR1 and CDR2: MNHEY, SVGEGT. V was pared by 5 bases and J by 3 bases, with 1 base of the junction left unmatched. The CDR3 nucleotides are TGTGCCAGCAGTGGACTAGCGGGGGTCTACGAGCAGTACTTC. This encodes CASSGLAGVYEQYF.

The V gene is TRBV28, the J gene TRBJ2-7; 7 bases agree with TRBD1. This CDR3 contains 15 residues. CDR1 MDHEN and CDR2 SYDVKM come from the germline V gene. Germline trimming cut 5 bases from V and 3 bases from J; bases unmatched to any gene: 10. The CDR3 loop reads CASSQTGTEIYEQYF. CDR3 bases: TGTGCCAGCAGTCAGACCGGGACAGAGATCTACGAGCAGTACTTC.

This clone is a singleton in its sample. The chain has TRBV18 and TRBJ2-6; 9 bases match TRBD1. This CDR3 contains 17 residues. V lost 6 bases and J lost 1; bases outside the gene matches: 7. CDR1 is KGHSH and CDR2 is LQKENI in the germline V gene. The CDR3 nucleotides are TGTGCCAGCTCCCCGGGACAGGGACGGTCTGGGGCCAACGTCCTGACTTTC. It codes for CASSPGQGRSGANVLTF.

The V call is TRBV29-1, the J call TRBJ1-1; no reliable D call. The CDR3 loop spans 10 amino acids. The V end was cut by 5 bases, the J end by 5 bases, with 6 bases between. The germline V gene encodes CDR1 SQVTM and CDR2 ANQGSEA. The CDR3 DNA sequence: TGCAGCGTTCTAGGGACTGAAGCTTTCTTT. Translating gives CSVLGTEAFF.

This clone was picked up one time. This chain connects TRBV4-2 to TRBJ2-5; 8 bases are a match to TRBD2. This CDR3 contains 16 residues. The J segment lost 3 bases and the V segment lost 5 bases, leaving 11 bases of the junction unmatched. Per the germline V gene, CDR1 is LGHNA and CDR2 is YNFKEQ. CDR3 in amino acids: CASSTRRSAGEETQYF. The CDR3 DNA follows: TGTGCCAGCAGCACCCGCCGATCAGCGGGGGAAGAGACCCAGTACTTC.

The rearrangement joins TRBV11-2 to TRBJ1-1; D is uncertain. With 3 bases removed from V and 6 bases from J, the gap between germline ends came to 17 bases. CDR3 length: 15 amino acids. Germline V gene lookup returns CDR1 SGHAT and CDR2 FQNNGV. CDR3 protein: CASSFRTPRAAEAFF. The DNA of the CDR3 is TGTGCCAGCAGCTTCCGGACCCCTAGGGCGGCTGAAGCTTTCTTT.

The gene calls are TRBV11-2 and TRBJ2-5; the D is unclear. The CDR3 is made up of 11 amino acids. The V gene lost 1 base and the J gene lost 4 bases, with 1 base spanning the gap. Per the germline V gene, CDR1 is SGHAT and CDR2 is FQNNGV. CDR3 sequence reads: CASSLAETQYF. CDR3 bases: TGTGCCAGCAGCTTAGCAGAGACCCAGTACTTC.

The V and J genes are TRBV12-3 or TRBV12-4 and TRBJ1-4; D remains unclear. V shed 3 bases and J shed 10 bases, with 12 bases lying between them. The length of the CDR3 is 13 residues. Here the CDR3 DNA reads TGTGCCAGCAGTTTTGTCGGAACCGGAAAACTGTTTTTT. Its protein is CASSFVGTGKLFF.

The V gene is TRBV5-4, the J gene TRBJ2-3, with D perhaps matching TRBD1 or TRBD2 (5 bases each). Germline values: CDR1 SGHNT, CDR2 YYREEE (reference sequence). Trimming pared 4 bases from V and 4 bases from J, leaving 13 bases between. CDR3 length: 14 residues. CDR3 residues: CASSRGEDPDTQYF. DNA for the CDR3: TGTGCCAGCAGCAGGGGAGAAGACCCAGATACGCAGTATTTT.

The chain recombines TRBV15 with TRBJ2-7, with 11 bases fitting TRBD2. The germline CDR1 and CDR2 sequences are LNHNV and YYDKDF (reference sequence). The CDR3 totals 15 residues. Losses at the gene ends were 2 bases for V and 4 bases for J; bases not matched to a gene: 4. CDR3 residues: CATSRPSGGLYEQYF. The CDR3 DNA is TGTGCCACCAGCAGACCTAGCGGGGGGTTGTACGAGCAGTACTTC.

The J gene is TRBJ1-2, the V gene TRBV4-1, with 7 positions matching TRBD1. Germline loops: CDR1 MGHRA, CDR2 YSYEKL. The CDR3 consists of 20 residues. With V trimmed by 1 base and J by 4 bases, 21 bases remained unmatched. The CDR3 is CASSQVSGHLGGVGSYGYTF. The CDR3 coding sequence is TGCGCCAGCAGCCAAGTGTCCGGGCACCTAGGGGGCGTGGGGAGCTATGGCTACACCTTC.

V is TRBV4-3 and J is TRBJ2-1; 9 positions match TRBD2. The CDR3 consists of 17 residues. Trimming took 0 bases from V and 2 from J; bases not matched to a gene: 5. The germline CDR1 and CDR2 sequences are LGHNA and YSLEER. Here the CDR3 reads CASSQDEASGAYNEQFF. As DNA, the CDR3 is TGCGCCAGCAGCCAAGATGAAGCTAGCGGGGCCTACAATGAGCAGTTCTTC.

This clone showed up just once. The chain recombines TRBV2 with TRBJ1-5; 9 bases are a match to TRBD1. CDR3 length: 16 residues. Germline-derived CDR1 and CDR2 are SNHLY and FYNNEI. With V trimmed by 3 bases and J by 5 bases, 8 bases remained unmatched. The CDR3 DNA is TGTGCCAGCAGTGATCTGGCGGGACAGGGTTATCAGCCCCAGCATTTT. Translated, it gives CASSDLAGQGYQPQHF.